This T cell receptor beta chain was recovered during a study of technical replicates of blood from a handful of donors. The repertoire was sequenced with immunoSEQ multiplex PCR; TCRdb's copy has only in-frame clones and lacks some. The sample has tens of thousands of clones, around 92% seen once. CDR1 and CDR2 (germline): SGHTA, FQGNSA. The CDR3 loop spans 16 amino acids. V lost 1 base, J lost 5 bases, and 9 bases stayed unmatched. The material sequenced was T cells isolated from PBMCs. This chain joins TRBV7-2 and TRBJ2-5, with 8 nucleotides matching TRBD2. The sequence was obtained from a human donor in good health. For the CDR3, the DNA is TGTGCCAGCAGCTTAGGGGGCAGCGGGAGTCAGGAGACCCAGTACTTC. Translated: CASSLGGSGSQETQYF.